This TCR beta chain is from a study of regulatory T cells in long-lasting Graves disease (dated by TCRdb to about 2021). With regard to the full study: In the newly diagnosed Graves' disease group, patients had been taking antithyroid drugs for less than 3 months. Peripheral blood TCR sequencing and RNA sequencing compared persistent Graves' disease patients with newly diagnosed Graves' disease patients. A total of around 33 samples underwent TCR sequencing, from roughly 13 patients with persistent Graves' disease and some 20 patients with newly diagnosed Graves' disease. The study was registered as a clinical trial and conducted in China. General conclusions and limits of the study: More public clonotypes were shared among persistent patients (roughly 2,900) than among newly diagnosed patients (966). The small sample size was acknowledged by the authors as a limitation that may reduce accuracy. Compared with newly diagnosed patients, persistent Graves' disease patients had lower TCR Shannon entropy and fewer highly expanded clones, which suggests clonal expansion. Sequencing and analysis were limited to the TCR beta chain. Preferential use of TRBV28, TRBJ1-2 and TRBJ2-5 was observed in persistent disease, whereas TRBV20-1 and TRBJ2-1 were favored in newly diagnosed disease. Only peripheral blood was studied, because thyroid tissue, the primary lesion, was inaccessible.

Library method: multiplex PCR. Sequenced using an Illumina HiSeq 4000. To build TCR beta libraries, CDR3 regions were amplified by Arm-PCR using iRepertoire HTBI primers. Gel purification was performed on PCR products prior to sequencing. On the study's bioinformatics: Across samples, 62 TRBV and 12 to 15 TRBJ segments were identified and used for gene usage analysis of CDR3 amino acid clonotypes. Filtered high-quality paired reads were merged into contigs using COPE and FqMerger. BLAST was used to align contigs to the IMGT TRBV, TRBD and TRBJ reference genes, and CDR3 was defined following IMGT. Highly expanded clones were defined as clonotypes with a frequency above 0.1%. Repertoire diversity was measured by Shannon entropy, and V-J evenness by the Gini coefficient. Clonotypes shared by more than one individual were considered public. TCRdb reanalyzed the raw reads on its own, using fastp at Q25 for trimming and MiXCR for clone calling, and kept in-frame beta chains. Each entry merges the rows of one CDR3 protein and shows their most common DNA and genes. The V and J calls, along with clone size, are taken from TCRdb and not from the paper's own processing. Present in this sample are around 360,000 distinct CDR3 sequences, about 16% of which were seen just once. The ten top clones hold 20% of the sample.

As regards this clonotype: The specificity of this receptor is unknown. A much more abundant neighbour one base away suggests this may be a read error.

From the germline V gene, CDR1 is MGHRA and CDR2 is YSYEKL. Unmatched junction bases come to 8, with V trimmed by 5 bases and J by 4 bases. The cysteine opens and the phenylalanine closes a CDR3 of 16 amino acids. Left in the record is the CDR3 DNA by itself, 48 bases read in frame from the first base. The time point label on this specimen signifies: newly diagnosed GD, antithyroid drugs for less than 3 months. RNA was extracted from PBMCs in TRIzol for both TCR sequencing and RNA sequencing. The diagnosis of Graves' disease was made according to American Thyroid Association guidelines. Patients were recruited from an endocrinology department in Xi'an, China. Each patient gave approximately 9.7 milliliters of peripheral blood, collected in an EDTA anticoagulant tube. Ficoll Paque Plus density gradient separation was used to isolate PBMCs, and no additional T cell sorting was done. An Agilent 2100 Bioanalyzer and agarose gel were used to check RNA quality, while a NanoDrop 2000 measured RNA concentration.

The data also belong to a second study, concerning T cells in Graves' hyperthyroidism and ophthalmopathy. The second study, in turn, reports: Stable Graves' hyperthyroidism was defined as the absence of progression to ophthalmopathy over 18 months of follow-up. The hyperthyroidism patients were between 18 and 65 years old and newly diagnosed, with a disease duration of less than 2 months. Any patient with an uncontrolled infection, another autoimmune disease, pregnancy or lactation was excluded. Diagnoses were based on clinical symptoms, serum thyroxine and TRAb, thyroid ultrasound and orbital computed tomography. The TCR CDR3 was subjected to a first round of RT-PCR using the HTBI primer set and the Qiagen OneStep RT-PCR kit. Most expanded thyroid clonotypes (frequency above 0.001) were also found in blood, which suggests that blood repertoires may mirror thyroid immune responses. Ophthalmopathy was separated from stable hyperthyroidism by a 13 V-J signature model, with roughly 88% sensitivity and roughly 81% specificity obtained in cross-validation and 80%/75% obtained in testing. In validation, the model predicted progression to ophthalmopathy a median of approximately 6.3 months before onset, with around 70% sensitivity and about 72% specificity. TCR V-J signatures able to tell the groups apart were searched for in a discovery cohort of some 100 patients, of whom about 40 had Graves' ophthalmopathy and some 60 had stable Graves' hyperthyroidism. Prospective prediction of ophthalmopathy was tested in an independent validation cohort consisting of fewer than 20 hyperthyroidism patients and 17 patients who later progressed to ophthalmopathy. The 100 or so discovery patients were divided at random into training and test sets in a 7:3 ratio. In addition, the study compared T-cell repertoires in thyroid tissue and in blood from five or six Graves' hyperthyroidism patients. Following sampling, methimazole starting at 30 mg daily was given to hyperthyroidism patients, and high-dose intravenous methylprednisolone was given to ophthalmopathy patients. The libraries were constructed in a second round of multiplex PCR and then size-selected and purified. The libraries were sequenced on an Illumina HiSeq2000 using paired-end 100 bp reads. SOAPnuke was used to process the raw data, removing reads that contained adapters or uncalled bases, had a mean Phred below 15, or lacked an exact match to the constant primer or identifier. COPE v1.2.5 was used to merge the high-quality paired reads, and each unique nucleotide sequence was defined as a clonotype. MiTCR v1.1 was used to align the clonotypes against IMGT TRBV, TRBD and TRBJ reference segments. The analysis included only V-J combinations with a frequency above 0.0001, which together covered roughly 99% of the repertoires. A TCS score was defined as the ratio of F50 (clonal expansion) to E x V (chaos), with BLOSUM62-based TCRdist applied between CDR3 peptides within each V-J. Welch's t-statistics and random forest reduced several hundred V-J features to 13, which were used in a naive Bayes classifier (R e1071). Sample size was not statistically predetermined, and investigators were not blinded to group allocation. The paper reports TCR Vbeta CDR3 sequencing of roughly 140 peripheral blood samples: some 44 ophthalmopathy, under 80 hyperthyroidism and around 17 progressor patients.

Recombination connected TRBV4-1 to TRBJ2-1, and 10 junction bases match TRBD2. This TCR came from a woman between 18 and 30 years old with Graves disease. Donor details come from another sample of the same person, matched by shared clones. Sequenced here: peripheral blood mononuclear cells (PBMCs), sampled at new diagnosis, from a patient treated with antithyroid drugs. The CDR3: CASSILRAGGYNEQFF. The DNA sequence is TGCGCCAGCAGCATTCTACGAGCGGGGGGGTACAATGAGCAGTTCTTC.